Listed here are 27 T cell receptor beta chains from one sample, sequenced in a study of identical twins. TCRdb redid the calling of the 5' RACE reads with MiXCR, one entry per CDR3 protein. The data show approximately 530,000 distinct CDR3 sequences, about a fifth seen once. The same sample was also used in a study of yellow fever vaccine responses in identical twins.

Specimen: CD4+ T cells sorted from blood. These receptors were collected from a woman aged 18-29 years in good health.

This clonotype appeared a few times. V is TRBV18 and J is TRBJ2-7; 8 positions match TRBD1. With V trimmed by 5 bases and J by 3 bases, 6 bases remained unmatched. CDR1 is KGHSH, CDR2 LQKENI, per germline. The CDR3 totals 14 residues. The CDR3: CASSSGQVNYEQYV. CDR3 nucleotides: TGTGCCAGCTCATCGGGACAGGTCAACTACGAGCAGTACGTC.

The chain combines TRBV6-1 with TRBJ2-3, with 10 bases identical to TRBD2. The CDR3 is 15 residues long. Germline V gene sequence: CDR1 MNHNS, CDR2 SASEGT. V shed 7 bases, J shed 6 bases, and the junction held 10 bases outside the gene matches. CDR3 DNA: TGTGCCAGCAACGGGTTTAGCGGGGGGCTCGATACGCAGTATTTT. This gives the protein CASNGFSGGLDTQYF.

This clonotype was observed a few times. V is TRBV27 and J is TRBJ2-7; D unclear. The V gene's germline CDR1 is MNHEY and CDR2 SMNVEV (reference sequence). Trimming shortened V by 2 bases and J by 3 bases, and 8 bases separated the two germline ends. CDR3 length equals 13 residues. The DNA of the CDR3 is TGTGCCAGCAGTTTAATGGCAGGCTACGAGCAGTACGTC. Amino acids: CASSLMAGYEQYV.

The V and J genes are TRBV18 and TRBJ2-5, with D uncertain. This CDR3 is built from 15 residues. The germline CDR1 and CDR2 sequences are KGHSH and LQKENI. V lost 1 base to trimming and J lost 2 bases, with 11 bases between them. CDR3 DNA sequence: TGTGCCAGCTCACCACGGTTGGCTGATCAAGAGACCCAGTACTTC. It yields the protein CASSPRLADQETQYF.

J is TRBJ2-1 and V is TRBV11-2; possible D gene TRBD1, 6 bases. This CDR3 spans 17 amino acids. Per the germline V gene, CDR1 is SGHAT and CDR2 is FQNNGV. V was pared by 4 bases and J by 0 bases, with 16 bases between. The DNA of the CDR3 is TGTGCCAGCAGCTCAGTTGACCGAGGGGGCTCCTACAATGAGCAGTTCTTC. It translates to CASSSVDRGGSYNEQFF.

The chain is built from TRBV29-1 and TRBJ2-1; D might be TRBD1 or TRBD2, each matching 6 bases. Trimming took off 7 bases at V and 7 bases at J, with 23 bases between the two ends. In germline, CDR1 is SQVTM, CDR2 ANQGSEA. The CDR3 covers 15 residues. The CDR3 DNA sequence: TGCAGCGCCGACCAGATACTAGCCGGACAGAATGAGCAGTTCTTC. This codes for CSADQILAGQNEQFF.

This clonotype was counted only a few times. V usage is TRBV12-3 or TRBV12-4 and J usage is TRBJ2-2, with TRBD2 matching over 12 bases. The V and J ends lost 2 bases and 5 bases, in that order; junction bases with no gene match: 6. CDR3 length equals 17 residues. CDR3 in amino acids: CASSLPRLAGDTGELFF. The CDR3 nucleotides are TGTGCCAGCAGTTTACCTAGACTAGCGGGGGATACCGGGGAGCTGTTTTTT.

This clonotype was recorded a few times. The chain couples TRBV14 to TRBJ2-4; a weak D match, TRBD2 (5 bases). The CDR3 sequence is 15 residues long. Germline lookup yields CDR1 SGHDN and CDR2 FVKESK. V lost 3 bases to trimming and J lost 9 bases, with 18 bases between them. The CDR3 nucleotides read TGTGCCAGCAGCCACTCGTCGTGGCGGGTGGGCATTCAGTACTTC. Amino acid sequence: CASSHSSWRVGIQYF.

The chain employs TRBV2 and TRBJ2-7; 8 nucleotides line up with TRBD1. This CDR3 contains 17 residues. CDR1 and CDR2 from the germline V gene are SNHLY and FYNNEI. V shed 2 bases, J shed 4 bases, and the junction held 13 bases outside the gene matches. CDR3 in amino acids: CASSEISMWDRRYEQYV. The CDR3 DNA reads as TGTGCCAGCAGTGAAATTAGTATGTGGGACAGGAGGTACGAGCAGTACGTC.

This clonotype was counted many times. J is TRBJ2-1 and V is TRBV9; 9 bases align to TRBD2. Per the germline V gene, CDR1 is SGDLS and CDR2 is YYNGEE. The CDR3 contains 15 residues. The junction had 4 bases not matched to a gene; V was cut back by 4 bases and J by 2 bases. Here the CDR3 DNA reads TGTGCCAGCAGCCCAGCTAGCGGGACCTACAATGAGCAGTTCTTC. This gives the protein CASSPASGTYNEQFF.

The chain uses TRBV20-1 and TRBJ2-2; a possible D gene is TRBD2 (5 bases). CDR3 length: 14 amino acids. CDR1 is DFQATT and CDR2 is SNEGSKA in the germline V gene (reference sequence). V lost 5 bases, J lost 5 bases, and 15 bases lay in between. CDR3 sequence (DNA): TGCAGTGCTCCGGGATTTGGCGGGACCGGGGAGCTGTTTTTT. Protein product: CSAPGFGGTGELFF.

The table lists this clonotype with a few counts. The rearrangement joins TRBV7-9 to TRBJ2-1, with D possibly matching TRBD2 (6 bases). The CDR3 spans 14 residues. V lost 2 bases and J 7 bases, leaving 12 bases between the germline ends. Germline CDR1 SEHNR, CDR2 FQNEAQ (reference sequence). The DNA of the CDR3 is TGTGCCAGCAGCTTAATCGGGAGCGGGAATGAGCAGTTCTTC. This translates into CASSLIGSGNEQFF.

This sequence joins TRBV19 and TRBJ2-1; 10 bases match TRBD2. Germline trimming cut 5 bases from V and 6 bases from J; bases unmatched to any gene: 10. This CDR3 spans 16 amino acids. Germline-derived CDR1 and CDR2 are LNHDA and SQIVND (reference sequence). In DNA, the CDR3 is TGTGCCAGTAGTGGATTCGGGACTAGCGAAATCAATGAGCAGTTCTTC. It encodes CASSGFGTSEINEQFF.

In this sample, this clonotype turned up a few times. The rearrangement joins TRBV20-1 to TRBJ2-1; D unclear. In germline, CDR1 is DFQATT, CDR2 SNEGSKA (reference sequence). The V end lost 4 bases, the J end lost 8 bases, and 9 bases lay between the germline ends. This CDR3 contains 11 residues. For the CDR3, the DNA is TGCAGTGCTAAACCTCCCGATGAGCAGTTCTTC. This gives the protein CSAKPPDEQFF.

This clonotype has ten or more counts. CDR3 region: CASSLTGGEDTQYF. CDR3 DNA: TGCGCCAGCAGCTTAACAGGCGGGGAAGATACGCAGTATTTT. V is TRBV5-1 and J is TRBJ2-3, with a possible D match to TRBD2 (6 bases). The V and J ends lost 2 bases and 5 bases respectively, with 12 bases between them. Germline CDR1 and CDR2: SGHRS and YFSETQ. This CDR3 has 14 residues.

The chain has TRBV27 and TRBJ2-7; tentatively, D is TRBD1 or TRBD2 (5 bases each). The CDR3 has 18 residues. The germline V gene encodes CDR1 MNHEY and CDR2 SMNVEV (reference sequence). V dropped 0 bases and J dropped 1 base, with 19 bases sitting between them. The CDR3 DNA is TGTGCCAGCAGTTTATCCCCCGCAGTTTGGGGGATATCCTACGAGCAGTACTTC. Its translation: CASSLSPAVWGISYEQYF.

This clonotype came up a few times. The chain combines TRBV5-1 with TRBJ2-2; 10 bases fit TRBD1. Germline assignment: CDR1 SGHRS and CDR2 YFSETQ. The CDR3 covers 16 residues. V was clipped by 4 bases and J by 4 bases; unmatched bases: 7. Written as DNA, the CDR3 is TGCGCCAGCAGCCCGGCCGGGACAGGGGTCACCGGGGAGCTGTTTTTT. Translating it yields CASSPAGTGVTGELFF.

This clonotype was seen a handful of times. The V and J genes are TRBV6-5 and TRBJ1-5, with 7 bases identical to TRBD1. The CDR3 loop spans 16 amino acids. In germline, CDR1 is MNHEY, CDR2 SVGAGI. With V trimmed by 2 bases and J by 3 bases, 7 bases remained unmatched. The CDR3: CASSYRGQTANQPQHF. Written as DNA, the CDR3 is TGTGCCAGCAGTTACCGGGGACAGACTGCCAATCAGCCCCAGCATTTT.

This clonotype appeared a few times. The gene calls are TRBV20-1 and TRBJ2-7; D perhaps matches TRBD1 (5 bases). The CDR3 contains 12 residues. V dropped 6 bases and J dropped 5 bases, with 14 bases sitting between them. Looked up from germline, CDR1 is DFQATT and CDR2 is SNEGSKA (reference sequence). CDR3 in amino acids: CSALAGIDEQYF. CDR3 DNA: TGCAGTGCCCTGGCAGGGATAGACGAGCAGTACTTC.

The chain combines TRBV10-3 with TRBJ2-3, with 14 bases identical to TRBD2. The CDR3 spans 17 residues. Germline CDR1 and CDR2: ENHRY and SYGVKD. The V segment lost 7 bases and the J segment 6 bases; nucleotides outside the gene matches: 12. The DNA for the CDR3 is TGTGCCATCACCCCACGGGGACTAGCGGGAGCAACGGATACGCAGTATTTT. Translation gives CAITPRGLAGATDTQYF.

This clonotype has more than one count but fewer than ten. The chain's CDR3 is CSVYPTGGDEGGYTF. The CDR3 DNA is TGCAGCGTTTATCCTACTGGAGGGGATGAGGGTGGCTACACCTTC. The chain uses TRBV29-1 and TRBJ1-2, with D perhaps matching TRBD1 (5 bases). CDR1 is SQVTM and CDR2 is ANQGSEA in the germline V gene. V was pared by 5 bases and J by 7 bases, with 23 bases between. The length of the CDR3 is 15 residues.

The CDR3 is CASSLLRGDGQETQYF. The CDR3 region has the DNA TGTGCCAGCAGTTTACTGAGGGGGGATGGCCAAGAGACCCAGTACTTC. The V call is TRBV12-3 or TRBV12-4, the J call TRBJ2-5; D could derive from TRBD1 or TRBD2 (6 bases each). This CDR3 is 16 amino acids long. Deletions cut 2 bases from V and 1 base from J, with 14 bases between.

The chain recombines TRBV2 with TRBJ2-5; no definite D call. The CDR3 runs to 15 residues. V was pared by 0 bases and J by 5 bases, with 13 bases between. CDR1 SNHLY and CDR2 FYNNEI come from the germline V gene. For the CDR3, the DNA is TGTGCCAGCAGTGAAGCCCCCAGGACGTTGGAGACCCAGTACTTC. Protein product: CASSEAPRTLETQYF.

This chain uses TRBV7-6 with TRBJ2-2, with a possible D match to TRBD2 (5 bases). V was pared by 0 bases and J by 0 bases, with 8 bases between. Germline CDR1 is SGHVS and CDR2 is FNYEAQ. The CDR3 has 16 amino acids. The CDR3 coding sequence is TGTGCCAGCAGCTTAGCGCGGGCGGCGAACACCGGGGAGCTGTTTTTT. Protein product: CASSLARAANTGELFF.

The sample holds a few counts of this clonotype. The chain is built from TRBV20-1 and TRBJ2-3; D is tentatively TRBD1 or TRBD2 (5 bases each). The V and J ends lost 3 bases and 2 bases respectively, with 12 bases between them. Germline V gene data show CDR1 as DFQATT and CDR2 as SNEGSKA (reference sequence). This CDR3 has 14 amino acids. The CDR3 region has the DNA TGCAGTGCTAGTCCCAGCGGACACACAGATACGCAGTATTTT. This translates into CSASPSGHTDTQYF.

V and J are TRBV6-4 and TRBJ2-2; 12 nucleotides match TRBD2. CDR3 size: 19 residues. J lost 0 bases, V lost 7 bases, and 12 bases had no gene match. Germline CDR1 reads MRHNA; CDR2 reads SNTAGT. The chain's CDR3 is CASTAPGLAGHANTGELFF. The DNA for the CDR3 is TGTGCCAGCACCGCCCCGGGACTAGCGGGCCATGCGAACACCGGGGAGCTGTTTTTT.

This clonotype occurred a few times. The CDR3 bases are TGTGCCAGCAGTTTAAGACTAGCGAATCCCTACAATGAGCAGTTCTTC. Translating gives CASSLRLANPYNEQFF. This chain connects TRBV12-3 or TRBV12-4 to TRBJ2-1; 8 nucleotides line up with TRBD2. The CDR3 runs 16 residues. V trimming: 2 bases; J trimming: 2 bases; junction bases outside the gene matches: 5.